This T cell receptor beta chain was documented in a study of vaccination effects on CD4 cells after COVID-19 (dated by TCRdb to between 2021 and 2022). General notes on the study: Each participant received two doses of an mRNA SARS-CoV-2 vaccine, either BNT162b2 or mRNA-1273. Pre-vaccine samples were collected from a couple of convalescent patients 16 days and one week before the first dose, corresponding to 142 and 148 days after COVID-19 diagnosis. In both COVID-19 convalescent patients and infection-naive vaccine recipients, the study compared SARS-CoV-2 spike-specific CD4+ TCR repertoires from before mRNA vaccination with those from after it. A total of 10 COVID-19 convalescent patients and a handful of SARS-CoV-2-naive healthy vaccine recipients were included in the full study. The Oncomine TCR Beta short-read assay on an Illumina iSeq 100 was used to sequence cultures from other donors in the study.

This clone was detected a few times. What this receptor recognizes is not known. Base qualities were left out, and no much larger clone turns up one base away. The method was the immunoSEQ multiplex PCR assay. DNA from the cultured and isolated CD4+ T cells underwent TCR beta CDR3 sequencing. The original pipeline was this. Non-productive TCR sequences were removed, reads were trimmed to the CDR3 region, and CDR3s of at least 7 amino acids were retained. Antigen-specific clonotypes were identified using the MANAFEST web app by comparison of expansion in peptide wells against reference cultures. Positive clones required FDR<0.05 expansion versus reference and all other wells, odds ratio above 5, and frequency above 0.1% in two replicate wells. A clonotype was called cross-reactive if it was significantly expanded both in SARS-CoV-2 spike wells and in at least one common cold coronavirus spike condition. CDR3 similarity was assessed by Levenshtein distance with the stringdist R package, and unrooted trees were built with ape in R 3.6.1. This is the immuneACCESS table as TCRdb keeps it, with only in-frame sequences that have V and J called. A part of the clones is gone; compared with another copy, unresolved V genes explain less than half, and the rest is unexplained. From that table come the V and J calls and clone size; the DNA was used to work out D and trimming. A total of around 47,000 clones appear in this sample, under 80% of them only once. The top ten hold roughly 29% of the sample.

To identify antigen-specific CD4+ T cell clonotypes by their expansion, the ViraFEST assay first stimulated PBMC with viral peptide pools and then applied TCR sequencing. After roughly 11 days of culture, CD4+ T cells were isolated with the EasySep CD4+ T cell isolation kit. PCR-confirmed SARS-CoV-2 infection had occurred in convalescent patients between March and December 2020, before the Alpha, Beta and Delta variants emerged in the United States. Around 2 million PBMC per well were cultured in IMDM with roughly 5% human AB serum, 10 IU/ml IL-2 and gentamicin, plus 10 ug/ml peptides. On days 3 and 7, half of the culture medium was replaced with fresh IL-2-containing medium. Unless noted otherwise, every peptide stimulation condition was cultured in triplicate wells. Using Ficoll-Paque Plus gradient centrifugation, PBMC were separated from whole blood and then either used fresh or cryopreserved at -140C. Genomic DNA was extracted from cultured CD4+ T cells with the QIAamp micro DNA kit.

The paper's findings and limits, for the study overall: At late post-vaccination timepoints, both infection-induced and vaccine-induced clones showed marked clonal contraction, consistent with waning T cell responses. In convalescent patients, the post-vaccine spike-reactive repertoire consisted mainly of new vaccine-induced clones, largely distinct from infection-induced clones. Only a small number of convalescent patients were included, and no early post-infection timepoints were available, which limited the study.

V is shortened by 4 bases, J by 4 bases, and the region joining them spans 20 bases. The germline V gene specifies LGHNA as CDR1 and YNFKEQ as CDR2. From cysteine to phenylalanine, the CDR3 is 17 amino acids long. The kept DNA is CDR3 alone, 51 bases in frame from the first base. The material sequenced was CD4+ T cells from PBMCs cultured with a peptide pool, taken before COVID-19 vaccination. This chain joins TRBV4-2 to TRBJ2-1; TRBD2 is a possible D gene, resting on 6 matching bases. The clonotype was recovered from a human donor who had a prior SARS-CoV-2 infection. CDR3 reads: CASSPPRPSVGYNEQFF. The nucleotides are TGTGCCAGCAGCCCACCCCGGCCTAGCGTAGGATACAATGAGCAGTTCTTC.